This T cell receptor beta chain is drawn from a study of T cells generated in artificial thymic organoids (dated by TCRdb to the late 2010s). For the wider study: The study compared the TCR alpha and beta CDR3 repertoires of CD8 single positive T cells derived from in vitro artificial thymic organoids against those of naive CD8 T cells from thymus and peripheral blood. The displayed repertoire sequencing data were described as being representative of three independent experiments.

On this clonotype: Its recognized antigen is unknown. A much larger clone sits a single nucleotide away, making a read error possible.

TCRalpha and TCRbeta libraries were amplified in separate semi-nested PCR reactions using Advantage 2 and reverse primers located in the TRAC or TRBC constant regions. First-strand cDNA synthesis used between about 3 and 500 ng of total RNA. TCR cDNA libraries were made by 5'-RACE with the SMARTer PCR cDNA Synthesis kit, using a poly-dT primer for first-strand synthesis. Semi-nested constant-region reverse primers carried 5-nucleotide sample-specific barcodes, and products were cleaned with the Zymo DNA Clean and Concentrator-5 kit. Up to ten barcoded samples were pooled, ligated to Illumina adaptors and sequenced as 2 x 150 bp paired-end reads on an Illumina MiSeq. On the study's bioinformatics: After demultiplexing, reads were aligned with BLAT to a custom library containing all human TRAV, TRAJ, TRBV, TRBD and TRBJ combinations from IMGT. The best BLAT hits were picked using pslCDnaFilter (-maxAligns=1, -ignoreIntrons), and custom Perl scripts were used to calculate clonotype frequencies. TCRdb itself trimmed the public reads at Q25 with fastp, ran MiXCR and retained productive beta chains. Every distinct CDR3 protein forms one entry, paired with its most common genes and DNA. In this record, the V and J calls reflect TCRdb's handling and not the investigators' own analysis. This sample comprises 6,500 to 8,500 distinct CDR3 sequences, 20% to 30% of them detected only once. 3.2% of the sample goes to the ten largest clones.

What the study reported, not specific to this receptor: No skewed Valpha or Vbeta usage appeared in organoid-derived T cells, arguing against dominance of unconventional lineages or clonal expansions. Organoid-derived CD8 single positive T cells showed physiological TCR clonotype diversity comparable to thymic and blood naive CD8 T cells.

Inclusive of the bounding cysteine and phenylalanine, the CDR3 is 13 residues long. Of all the DNA, just the CDR3 is kept, 39 bases in frame from base 1. CDR1 is given as SGHRS and CDR2 as YFSETQ, both from the germline V gene. Artificial thymic organoids were generated by aggregating human HSPCs with MS5 murine stromal cells transduced with human DLL1, and the organoids were cultured at an air-liquid interface. Hematopoietic stem and progenitor cells that were CD34+CD3-, FACS-purified and depleted of residual T cells served as the seed cells for the organoids. Serum-free RB27 medium, consisting of RPMI 1640 supplemented with B27, FLT3L, IL-7 and ascorbic acid, was used for organoid culture. Organoid and thymic CD3+TCRalphabeta+CD8 single positive T cells were FACS sorted before RNA extraction. Total RNA was purified from 40,000 to 200,000 sorted cells per sample with the RNeasy Micro kit, and quality checked on an Agilent RNA 6000 Nano chip.

Sequenced input: naive CD8+ T cells grown in artificial thymic organoids from cord blood stem and progenitor cells. The cell subset or site label of this sample denotes: CD3+TCRalphabeta+CD8SP T cells; for blood, CD45RO-CCR7+ naive CD8+ T cells. This receptor was taken from a human donor who gave cord blood stem cells for thymic organoid culture, a cardiac surgery patient who gave postnatal thymus, or a blood donor (not recorded which). The chain couples TRBV5-1 to TRBJ1-2; the D gene cannot be named for sure. The CDR3 amino acid sequence is: CANSFLGLYGYTF. Read as DNA, the sequence is TGCGCCAACAGCTTCCTAGGGCTCTATGGCTACACCTTC.